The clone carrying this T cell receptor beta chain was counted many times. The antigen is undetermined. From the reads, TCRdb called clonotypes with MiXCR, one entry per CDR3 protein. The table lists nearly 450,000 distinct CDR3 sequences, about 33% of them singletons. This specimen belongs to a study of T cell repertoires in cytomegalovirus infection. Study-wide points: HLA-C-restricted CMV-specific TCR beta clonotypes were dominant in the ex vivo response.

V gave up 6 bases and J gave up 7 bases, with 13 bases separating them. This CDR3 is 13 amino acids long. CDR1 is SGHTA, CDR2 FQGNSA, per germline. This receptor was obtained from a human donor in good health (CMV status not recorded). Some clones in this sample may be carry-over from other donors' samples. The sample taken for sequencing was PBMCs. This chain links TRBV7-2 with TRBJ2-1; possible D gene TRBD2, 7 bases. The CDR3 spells CASRKGGPNEQFF. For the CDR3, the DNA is TGTGCCAGCAGGAAGGGGGGGCCTAATGAGCAGTTCTTC.